The next 9 T cell receptor beta chains were all read from a single sample in a study of blood T cell repertoires in COVID-19. Only in-frame clones appear in the TCRdb table, and some are missing; sequencing was by immunoSEQ multiplex PCR. The sample lists just over 250,000 clones, more than 70% seen once, with over 2% in the top ten. The sample taken for sequencing was peripheral blood. Receptors originate from a woman aged 50 to 65 with acute or convalescent COVID-19.

As to this clone: Other DNA variants within this sample encode the same CDR3. The V and J genes are TRBV5-4 and TRBJ2-6, with D possibly matching TRBD1 (5 bases). CDR1 and CDR2 (germline): SGHNT, YYREEE (reference sequence). The germline V and J ends were trimmed by 2 bases and 3 bases, with 9 bases remaining between them. The CDR3 consists of 15 residues. Here the CDR3 reads CASSLRGSGANVLTF. For the CDR3, the DNA is TGTGCCAGCAGCTTAAGGGGAAGTGGGGCCAACGTCCTGACTTTC.

The V gene is TRBV3-1 (or the pseudogene TRBV3-2), the J gene TRBJ2-1; D perhaps matches TRBD1 (5 bases). CDR1 LGHDT and CDR2 YNNKEL come from the germline V gene (reference sequence). Trimming took 0 bases from V and 10 from J, leaving 22 bases between them. This CDR3 contains 17 residues. CDR3 in amino acids: CASSQDLGVSPPREQFF. In nucleotides, the CDR3 is TGTGCCAGCAGCCAAGATCTAGGGGTGTCGCCCCCAAGGGAGCAGTTCTTC.

This clone has only a few counts. The chain recombines TRBV27 with TRBJ1-5; TRBD1 aligns across 8 bases. Germline CDR1 MNHEY, CDR2 SMNVEV (reference sequence). The ends lost 5 bases at V and 3 bases at J; junction bases unmatched: 6. This CDR3 spans 15 amino acids. The CDR3 is CASSRMTGVNQPQHF. CDR3 coding DNA: TGTGCCAGCAGTCGAATGACAGGGGTCAATCAGCCCCAGCATTTT.

This clone was seen once. The V call is TRBV29-1, the J call TRBJ1-4; D is ambiguous. V dropped 4 bases and J dropped 5 bases, with 14 bases sitting between them. The CDR3 runs to 14 residues. Germline values: CDR1 SQVTM, CDR2 ANQGSEA. This chain's CDR3 is CSVASAQLNEKLFF. DNA of the CDR3: TGCAGCGTTGCGTCAGCGCAATTGAATGAAAAACTGTTTTTT. Together with reference TRBV29-1 and TRBJ1-4, the CDR3 gives the full variable domain: SAVISQKPSRDICQRGTSLTIQCQVDSQVTMMFWYRQQPGQSLTLIATANQGSEATYESGFVIDKFPISRPNLTFSTLTVSNMSPEDSSIYLCSVASAQLNEKLFFGSGTQLSVL.

In its sample, this clone was seen once. In DNA form, the CDR3 reads TGTGCCAGCAGGTCCGGACAGCCGAATTCACCCCTCCACTTT. Protein product: CASRSGQPNSPLHF. V usage is TRBV6-5 and J usage is TRBJ1-6; D is possibly TRBD1 (6 bases). The CDR3 length is 14 residues. Germline V lookup: CDR1 MNHEY, CDR2 SVGAGI. Trimming stripped 6 bases from V and 7 bases from J, with 13 bases between.

The chain is built from TRBV7-2 and TRBJ2-7; 7 nucleotides align to TRBD1. The V and J ends lost 0 bases and 0 bases, in that order; junction bases with no gene match: 5. The length of the CDR3 is 16 residues. Germline CDR1 is SGHTA and CDR2 is FQGNSA. The CDR3 sequence is CASSLAPGQSSYEQYF. As DNA, the CDR3 is TGTGCCAGCAGCTTAGCTCCGGGACAGAGCTCCTACGAGCAGTACTTC.

This chain uses TRBV7-9 with TRBJ1-2; weak D call: TRBD1 (6 bases). The CDR3 covers 13 residues. In germline, CDR1 is SEHNR, CDR2 FQNEAQ (reference sequence). The V end lost 8 bases, the J end lost 2 bases, and 12 bases lay between the germline ends. The CDR3 DNA follows: TGTGCCAGCCAACAGGGTGGCAACTATGGCTACACCTTC. Protein sequence: CASQQGGNYGYTF.

The V and J genes are TRBV19 and TRBJ1-1, with D perhaps matching TRBD1 (6 bases). V dropped 3 bases and J dropped 4 bases, with 12 bases sitting between them. CDR1 is LNHDA and CDR2 is SQIVND in the germline V gene (reference sequence). The CDR3 covers 14 residues. The CDR3 sequence: CASSIAGAGTEAFF. DNA of the CDR3: TGTGCCAGTAGTATCGCAGGGGCCGGCACTGAAGCTTTCTTT.

The CDR3 bases are TGTGCCAGCAGCCGATTGGAAACAACATGGGGCGCAGGCTACACCTTC. Amino acids: CASSRLETTWGAGYTF. The chain links TRBV5-6 to TRBJ1-2; maybe TRBD1 (5 bases). V was pared by 4 bases and J by 8 bases, with 24 bases between. Germline V gene sequence: CDR1 SGHDT, CDR2 YYEEEE. This CDR3 spans 16 amino acids.